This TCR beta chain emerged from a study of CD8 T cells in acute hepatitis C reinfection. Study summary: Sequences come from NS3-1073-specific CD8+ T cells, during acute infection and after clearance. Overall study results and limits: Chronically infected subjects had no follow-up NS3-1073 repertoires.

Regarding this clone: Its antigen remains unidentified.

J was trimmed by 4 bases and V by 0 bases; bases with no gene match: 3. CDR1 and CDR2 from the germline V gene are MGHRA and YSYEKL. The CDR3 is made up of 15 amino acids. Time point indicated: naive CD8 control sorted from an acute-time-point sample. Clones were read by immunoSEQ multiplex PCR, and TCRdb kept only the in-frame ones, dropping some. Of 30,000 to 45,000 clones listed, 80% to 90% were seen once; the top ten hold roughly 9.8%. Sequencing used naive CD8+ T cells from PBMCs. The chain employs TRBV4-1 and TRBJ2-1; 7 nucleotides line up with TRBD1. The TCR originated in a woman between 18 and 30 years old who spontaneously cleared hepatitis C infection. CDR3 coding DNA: TGCGCCAGCAGCCAAGAGGGACAGCCATACAATGAGCAGTTCTTC. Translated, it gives CASSQEGQPYNEQFF.